This TCR beta chain was recorded in a study of cytomegalovirus exposure and HLA in healthy donors. Study results and caveats: Indistinguishability led to the exclusion of some V segments, TRBV6-2 and TRBV6-3 included.

For this clone: Its antigen is unidentified.

The V segment lost 11 bases and the J segment 6 bases; nucleotides outside the gene matches: 12. The CDR3 runs to 13 residues. Looked up from germline, CDR1 is MNHEY and CDR2 is SVGAGI. Donors counted as nominally healthy when sampled, yet unrecorded immune exposures were likely. PCR employed 60 Vbeta and 13 Jbeta primers. Clones were sequenced by immunoSEQ multiplex PCR, and TCRdb holds only the in-frame ones, with some missing. The sample records about 130,000 clones, roughly four fifths being singletons. V and J are TRBV6-5 and TRBJ2-7, with 8 bases matching TRBD1. The receptor was derived from a female donor in good health and CMV-seropositive. Sample: PBMCs. CDR3 region: CAAIEQGGGEQYF. CDR3 in DNA: TGTGCCGCCATCGAACAGGGGGGTGGCGAGCAGTACTTC.